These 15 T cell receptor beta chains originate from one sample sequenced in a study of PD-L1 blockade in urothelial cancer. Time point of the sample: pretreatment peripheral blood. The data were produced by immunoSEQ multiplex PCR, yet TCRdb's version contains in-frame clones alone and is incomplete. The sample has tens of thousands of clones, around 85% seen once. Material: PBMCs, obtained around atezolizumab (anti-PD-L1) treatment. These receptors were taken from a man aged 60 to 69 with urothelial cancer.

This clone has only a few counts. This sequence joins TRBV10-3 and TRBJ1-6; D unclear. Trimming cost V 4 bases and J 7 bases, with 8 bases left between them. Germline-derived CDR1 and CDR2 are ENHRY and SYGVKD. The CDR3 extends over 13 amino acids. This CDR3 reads CAISGRVNSPLHF. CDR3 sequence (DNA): TGTGCCATCAGTGGGAGAGTCAATTCACCCCTCCACTTT.

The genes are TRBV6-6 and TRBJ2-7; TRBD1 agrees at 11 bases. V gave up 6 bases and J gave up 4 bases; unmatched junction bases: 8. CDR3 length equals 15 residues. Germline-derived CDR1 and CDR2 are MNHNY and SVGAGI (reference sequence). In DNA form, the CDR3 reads TGTGCCAGCAGGGACGGGACAGGGGGAGATTACGAGCAGTACTTC. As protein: CASRDGTGGDYEQYF.

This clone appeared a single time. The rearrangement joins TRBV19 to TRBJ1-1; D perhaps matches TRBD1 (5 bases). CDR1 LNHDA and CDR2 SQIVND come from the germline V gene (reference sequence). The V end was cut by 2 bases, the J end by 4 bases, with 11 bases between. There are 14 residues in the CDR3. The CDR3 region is CASSIYPGGTEAFF. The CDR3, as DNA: TGTGCCAGTAGTATATATCCGGGGGGCACTGAAGCTTTCTTT.

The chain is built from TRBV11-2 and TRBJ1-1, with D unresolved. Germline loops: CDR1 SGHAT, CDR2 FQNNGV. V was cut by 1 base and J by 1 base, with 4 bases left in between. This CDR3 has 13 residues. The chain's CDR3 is CASSLVQNTEAFF. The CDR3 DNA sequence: TGTGCCAGCAGCTTAGTTCAGAACACTGAAGCTTTCTTT.

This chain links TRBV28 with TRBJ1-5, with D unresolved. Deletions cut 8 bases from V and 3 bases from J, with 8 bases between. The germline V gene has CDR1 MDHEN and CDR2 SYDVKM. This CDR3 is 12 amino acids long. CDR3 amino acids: CASLTNNQPQHF. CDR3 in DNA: TGTGCCAGCTTGACTAACAATCAGCCCCAGCATTTT.

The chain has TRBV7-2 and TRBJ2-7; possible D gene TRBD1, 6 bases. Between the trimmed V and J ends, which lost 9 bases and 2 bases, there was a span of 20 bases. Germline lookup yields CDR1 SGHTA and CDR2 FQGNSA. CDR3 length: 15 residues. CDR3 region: CARIPFGTLPYEQYF. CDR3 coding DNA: TGTGCCAGGATTCCCTTCGGGACACTTCCCTACGAGCAGTACTTC.

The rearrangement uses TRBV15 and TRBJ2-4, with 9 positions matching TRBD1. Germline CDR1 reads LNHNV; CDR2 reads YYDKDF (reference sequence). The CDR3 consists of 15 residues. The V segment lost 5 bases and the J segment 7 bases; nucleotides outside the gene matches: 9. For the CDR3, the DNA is TGTGCCACCAGCGCAAGGACAGGGGAATTGAACATTCAGTACTTC. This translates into CATSARTGELNIQYF.

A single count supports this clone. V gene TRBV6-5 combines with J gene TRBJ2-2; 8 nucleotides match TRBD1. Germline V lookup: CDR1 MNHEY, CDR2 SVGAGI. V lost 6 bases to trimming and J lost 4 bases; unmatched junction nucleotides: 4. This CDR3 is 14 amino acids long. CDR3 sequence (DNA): TGTGCCAGCAGAAGGACAGGGACCACCGGGGAGCTGTTTTTT. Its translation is CASRRTGTTGELFF.

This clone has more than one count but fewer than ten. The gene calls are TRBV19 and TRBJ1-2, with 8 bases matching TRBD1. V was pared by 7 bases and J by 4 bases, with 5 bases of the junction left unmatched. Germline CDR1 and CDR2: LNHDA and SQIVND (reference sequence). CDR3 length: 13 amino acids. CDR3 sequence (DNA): TGTGCCAGTAATCCCGGGACAGGCTATGGCTACACCTTC. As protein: CASNPGTGYGYTF.

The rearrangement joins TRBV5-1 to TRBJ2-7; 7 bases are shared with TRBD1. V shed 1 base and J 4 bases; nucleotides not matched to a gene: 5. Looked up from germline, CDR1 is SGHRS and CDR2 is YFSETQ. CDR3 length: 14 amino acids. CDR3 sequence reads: CASSLTGVEYEQYF. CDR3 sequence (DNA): TGCGCCAGCAGCTTGACAGGGGTAGAGTACGAGCAGTACTTC.

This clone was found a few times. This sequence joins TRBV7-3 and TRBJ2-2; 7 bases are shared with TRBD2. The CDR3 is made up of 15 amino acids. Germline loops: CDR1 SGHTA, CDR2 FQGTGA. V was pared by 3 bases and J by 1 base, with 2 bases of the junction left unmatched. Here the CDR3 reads CASSFGLGNTGELFF. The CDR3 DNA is TGTGCCAGCAGCTTCGGACTAGGGAACACCGGGGAGCTGTTTTTT.

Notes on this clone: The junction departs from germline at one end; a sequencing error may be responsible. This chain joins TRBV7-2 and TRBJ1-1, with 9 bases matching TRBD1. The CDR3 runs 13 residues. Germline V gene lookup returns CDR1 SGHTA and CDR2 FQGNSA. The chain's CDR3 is CASSHGTGRSVIF. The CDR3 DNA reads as TGTGCCAGCAGCCATGGGACAGGGAGAAGCGTGATCTTT.

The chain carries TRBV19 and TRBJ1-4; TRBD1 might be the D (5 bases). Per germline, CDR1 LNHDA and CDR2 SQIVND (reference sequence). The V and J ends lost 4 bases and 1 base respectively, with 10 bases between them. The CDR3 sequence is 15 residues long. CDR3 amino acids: CASSTRRGTNEKLFF. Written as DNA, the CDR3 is TGTGCCAGTAGTACCCGAAGGGGAACTAATGAAAAACTGTTTTTT.

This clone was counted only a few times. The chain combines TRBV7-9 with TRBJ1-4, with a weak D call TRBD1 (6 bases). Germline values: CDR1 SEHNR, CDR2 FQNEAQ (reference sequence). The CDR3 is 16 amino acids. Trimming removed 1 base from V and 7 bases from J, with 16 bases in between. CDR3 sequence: CASSLEVGGAVEKLFF. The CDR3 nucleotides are TGTGCCAGCAGCTTAGAAGTTGGGGGCGCGGTTGAAAAACTGTTTTTT.

CDR3 in amino acids: CASSLNRIVYGYTF. CDR3 DNA sequence: TGTGCCAGCAGCTTGAACAGGATTGTTTATGGCTACACCTTC. The V gene is TRBV5-6, the J gene TRBJ1-2; possibly TRBD1 for D (5 bases). Trimming shortened V by 1 base and J by 5 bases, and 12 bases separated the two germline ends. The CDR3 contains 14 residues. Germline V CDR1 and CDR2: SGHDT, YYEEEE.